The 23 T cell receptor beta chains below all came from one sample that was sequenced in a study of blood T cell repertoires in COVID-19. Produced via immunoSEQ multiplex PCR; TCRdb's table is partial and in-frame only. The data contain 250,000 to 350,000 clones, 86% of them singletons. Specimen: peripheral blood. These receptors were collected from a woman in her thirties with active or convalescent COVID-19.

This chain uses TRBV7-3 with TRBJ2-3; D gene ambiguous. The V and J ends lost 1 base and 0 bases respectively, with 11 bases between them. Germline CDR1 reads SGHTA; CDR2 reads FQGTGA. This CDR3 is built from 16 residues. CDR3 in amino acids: CASSLNGVRSTDTQYF. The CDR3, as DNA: TGTGCCAGCAGCTTAAATGGAGTAAGGAGCACAGATACGCAGTATTTT.

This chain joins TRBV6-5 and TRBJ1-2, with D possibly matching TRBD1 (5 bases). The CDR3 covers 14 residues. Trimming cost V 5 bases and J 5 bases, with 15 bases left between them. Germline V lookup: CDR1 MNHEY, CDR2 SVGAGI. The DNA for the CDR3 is TGTGCCAGCAGTCCTGCGGGGCCGACGTATGGCTACACCTTC. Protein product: CASSPAGPTYGYTF.

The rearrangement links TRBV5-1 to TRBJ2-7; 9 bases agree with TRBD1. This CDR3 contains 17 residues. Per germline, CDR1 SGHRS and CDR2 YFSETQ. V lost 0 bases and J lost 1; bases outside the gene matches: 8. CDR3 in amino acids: CASSLAGGQGISYEQYF. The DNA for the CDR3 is TGCGCCAGCAGCTTGGCCGGGGGACAGGGAATATCCTACGAGCAGTACTTC.

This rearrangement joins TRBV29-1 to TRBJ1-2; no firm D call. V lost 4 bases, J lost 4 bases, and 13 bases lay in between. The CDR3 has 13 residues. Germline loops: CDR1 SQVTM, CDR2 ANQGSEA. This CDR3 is CSVVPEEGYGYTF. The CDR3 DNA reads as TGCAGCGTTGTCCCAGAAGAGGGCTATGGCTACACCTTC.

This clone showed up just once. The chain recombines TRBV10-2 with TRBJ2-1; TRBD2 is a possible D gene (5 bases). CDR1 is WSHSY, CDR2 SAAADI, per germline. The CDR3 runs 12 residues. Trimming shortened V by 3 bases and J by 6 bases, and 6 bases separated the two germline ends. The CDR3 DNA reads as TGCGCCAGCAGTGACCGGGGCAATGAGCAGTTCTTC. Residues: CASSDRGNEQFF.

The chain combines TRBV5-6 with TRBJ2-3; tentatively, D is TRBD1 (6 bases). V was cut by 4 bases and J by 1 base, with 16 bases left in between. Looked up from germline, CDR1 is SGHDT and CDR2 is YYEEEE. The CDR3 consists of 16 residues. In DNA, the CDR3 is TGTGCCAGCAGCCTAAGGGGGTCGCAGGGCACAGATACGCAGTATTTT. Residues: CASSLRGSQGTDTQYF.

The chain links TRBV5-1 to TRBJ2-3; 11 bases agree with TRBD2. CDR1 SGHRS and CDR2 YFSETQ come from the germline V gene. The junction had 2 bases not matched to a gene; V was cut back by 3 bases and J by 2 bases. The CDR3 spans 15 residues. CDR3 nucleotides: TGCGCCAGCAGCTATAGCGGGGGGGCCACAGATACGCAGTATTTT. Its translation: CASSYSGGATDTQYF.

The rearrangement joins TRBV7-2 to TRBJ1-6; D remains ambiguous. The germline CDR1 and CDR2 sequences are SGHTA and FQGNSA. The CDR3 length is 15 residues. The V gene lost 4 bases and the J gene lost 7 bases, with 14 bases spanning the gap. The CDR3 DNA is TGTGCCAGCAGCTCCTCCCGGGTAATCAATTCACCCCTCCACTTT. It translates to CASSSSRVINSPLHF.

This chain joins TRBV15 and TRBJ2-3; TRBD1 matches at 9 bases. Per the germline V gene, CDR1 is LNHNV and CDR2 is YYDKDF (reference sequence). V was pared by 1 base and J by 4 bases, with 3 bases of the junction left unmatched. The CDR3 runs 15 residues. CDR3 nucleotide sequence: TGTGCCACCAGCAGAGCGGGACAGGGCTCAGATACGCAGTATTTT. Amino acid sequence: CATSRAGQGSDTQYF.

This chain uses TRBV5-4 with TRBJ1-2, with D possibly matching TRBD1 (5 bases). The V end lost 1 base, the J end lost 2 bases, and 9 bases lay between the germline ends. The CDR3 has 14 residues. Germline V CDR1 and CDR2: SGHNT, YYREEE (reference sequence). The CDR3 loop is CASSLTTENYGYTF. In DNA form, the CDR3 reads TGTGCCAGCAGCTTGACGACAGAGAACTATGGCTACACCTTC.

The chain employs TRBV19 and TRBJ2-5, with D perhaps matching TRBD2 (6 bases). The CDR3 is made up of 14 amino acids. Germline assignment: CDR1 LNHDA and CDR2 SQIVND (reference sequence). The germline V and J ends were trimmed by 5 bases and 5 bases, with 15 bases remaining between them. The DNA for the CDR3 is TGTGCCAGTAGTGTGGGTAAGGCGGGGGAGACCCAGTACTTC. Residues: CASSVGKAGETQYF.

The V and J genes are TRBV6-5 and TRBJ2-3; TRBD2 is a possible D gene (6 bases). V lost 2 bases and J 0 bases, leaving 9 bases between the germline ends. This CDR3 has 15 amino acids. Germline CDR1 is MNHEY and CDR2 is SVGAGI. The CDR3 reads CASSYGGISTDTQYF. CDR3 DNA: TGTGCCAGCAGTTACGGCGGGATAAGCACAGATACGCAGTATTTT.

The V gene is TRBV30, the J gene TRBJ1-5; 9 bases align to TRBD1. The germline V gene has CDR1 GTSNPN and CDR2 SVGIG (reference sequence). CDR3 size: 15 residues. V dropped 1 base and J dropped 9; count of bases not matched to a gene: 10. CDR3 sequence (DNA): TGTGCCTGGAGTGAGGGACAGGGTGGGATCTGGCCCCAGCATTTT. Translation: CAWSEGQGGIWPQHF.

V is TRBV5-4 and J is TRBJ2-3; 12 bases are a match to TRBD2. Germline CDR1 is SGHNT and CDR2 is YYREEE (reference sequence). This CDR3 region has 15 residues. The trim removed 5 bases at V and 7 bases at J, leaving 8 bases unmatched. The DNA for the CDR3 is TGTGCCAGCAGGGGAGGACTAGCGGGGACGAATACGCAGTATTTT. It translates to CASRGGLAGTNTQYF. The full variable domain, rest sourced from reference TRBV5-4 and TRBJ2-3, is ETGVTQSPTHLIKTRGQQVTLRCSSQSGHNTVSWYQQALGQGPQFIFQYYREEENGRGNFPPRFSGLQFPNYSSELNVNALELDDSALYLCASRGGLAGTNTQYFGPGTRLTVL.

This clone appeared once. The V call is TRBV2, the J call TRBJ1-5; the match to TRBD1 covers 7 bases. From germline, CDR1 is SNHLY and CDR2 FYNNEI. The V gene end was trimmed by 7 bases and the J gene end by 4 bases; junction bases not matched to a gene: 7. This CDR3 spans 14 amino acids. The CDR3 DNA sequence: TGTGCCAGCACCGGGGGCAGGGGGAATCAGCCCCAGCATTTT. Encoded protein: CASTGGRGNQPQHF.

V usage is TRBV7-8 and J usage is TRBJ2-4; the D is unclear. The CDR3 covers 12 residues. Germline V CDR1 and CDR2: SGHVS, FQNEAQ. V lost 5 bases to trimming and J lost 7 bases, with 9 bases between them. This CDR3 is CASSLDGNIQYF. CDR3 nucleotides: TGTGCCAGCAGCCTAGACGGGAACATTCAGTACTTC.

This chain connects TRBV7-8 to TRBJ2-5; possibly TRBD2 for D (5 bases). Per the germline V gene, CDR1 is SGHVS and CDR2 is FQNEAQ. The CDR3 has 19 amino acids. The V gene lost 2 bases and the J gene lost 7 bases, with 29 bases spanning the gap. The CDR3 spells CASSLTRTIRARVNGTQYF. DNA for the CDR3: TGTGCCAGCAGCTTAACTAGGACGATCCGAGCTAGGGTTAACGGGACCCAGTACTTC.

The CDR3 DNA is TGCGCCAGCAGCCAAGACAGGGGAAAAACAGGGTCCTATGGCTACACCTTC. This sequence encodes CASSQDRGKTGSYGYTF. This chain connects TRBV4-3 to TRBJ1-2, with D perhaps TRBD1 (6 bases). Germline CDR1 reads LGHNA; CDR2 reads YSLEER. Deletions cut 0 bases from V and 4 bases from J, with 18 bases between. The length of the CDR3 is 17 residues.

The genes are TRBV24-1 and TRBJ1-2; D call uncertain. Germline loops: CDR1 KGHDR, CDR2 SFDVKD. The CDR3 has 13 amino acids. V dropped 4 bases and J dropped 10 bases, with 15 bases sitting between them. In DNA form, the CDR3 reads TGTGCCACCAGTGACCCCCACGGCGGCTACTACACCTTC. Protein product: CATSDPHGGYYTF.

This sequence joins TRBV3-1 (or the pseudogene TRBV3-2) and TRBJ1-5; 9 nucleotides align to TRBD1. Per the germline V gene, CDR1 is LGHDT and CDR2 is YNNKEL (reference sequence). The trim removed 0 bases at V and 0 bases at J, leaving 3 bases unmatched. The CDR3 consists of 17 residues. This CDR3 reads CASSQDGTGYSNQPQHF. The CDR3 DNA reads TGTGCCAGCAGCCAAGATGGGACAGGGTATAGCAATCAGCCCCAGCATTTT.

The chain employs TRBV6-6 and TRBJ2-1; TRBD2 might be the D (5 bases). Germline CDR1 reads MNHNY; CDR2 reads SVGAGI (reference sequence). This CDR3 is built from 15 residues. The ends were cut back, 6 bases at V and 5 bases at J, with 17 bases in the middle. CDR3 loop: CASSPGLGLNNEQFF. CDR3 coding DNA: TGTGCCAGCAGCCCTGGACTTGGGCTAAACAATGAGCAGTTCTTC.

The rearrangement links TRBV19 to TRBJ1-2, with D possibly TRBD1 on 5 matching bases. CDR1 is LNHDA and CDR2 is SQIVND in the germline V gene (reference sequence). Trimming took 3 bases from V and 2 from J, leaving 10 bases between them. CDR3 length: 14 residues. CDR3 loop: CASSIRGGNYGYTF. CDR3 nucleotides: TGTGCCAGTAGTATTAGGGGTGGAAACTATGGCTACACCTTC.

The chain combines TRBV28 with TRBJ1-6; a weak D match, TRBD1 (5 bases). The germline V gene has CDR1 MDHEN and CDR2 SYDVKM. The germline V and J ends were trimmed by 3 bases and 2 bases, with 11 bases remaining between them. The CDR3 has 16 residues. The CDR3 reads CASSLAGGAYNSPLHF. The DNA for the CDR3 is TGTGCCAGCAGTTTGGCCGGGGGGGCCTATAATTCACCCCTCCACTTT.